This T cell receptor (beta chain) was observed in a study of coeliac disease (dated 2022 in TCRdb). Context from the whole study: Coeliac patients were categorised as having newly diagnosed active disease, refractory coeliac disease type I, or disease controlled by a gluten-free diet. Refractory coeliac disease type I was defined as no response to a gluten-free diet for over 12 months, with immunophenotypically normal intraepithelial cells. High-resolution HLA typing was unavailable, so biased TRBV7-2 usage was queried as a proof of principle. Small intestinal lymphocyte fractions from coeliac and non-coeliac patients were analysed in the study using next-generation sequencing of rearranged TRB and TRG CDR3 regions. The study set out to describe the TR repertoires of small intestinal T cells in active coeliac disease, refractory type I coeliac disease, and coeliac disease treated with a gluten-free diet. A total of approximately 30 patients were included in the full study, of whom about 22 had serologically confirmed coeliac disease and 8 were controls with non-small intestinal disorders. Samples from some 26 subjects were successfully TRB sequenced, and these included 20 to 25 paired samples of bulk unsorted intraepithelial and lamina propria cells. Overall study outcomes, separate from this receptor: TRB repertoires were largely private; most amino acid sequences were unique to one sample, and V-gene usage did not differ significantly by disease group. Published gliadin-specific TRB sequences were detected in about 55% of the 18 coeliac lamina propria samples but in only 1 of 6 controls. In the authors' view, the approach was unsuitable for unbiased detection of gliadin-specific T cells, since gliadin-specific T cells are scarce and rarely shared between patients. Lower clonality than in controls was observed in the TRB and TRG repertoires of active coeliac intraepithelial and lamina propria samples, suggesting that diverse T cells were recruited. Cross-contamination between compartments was possible, because separating intraepithelial cells from lamina propria cells did not produce high-purity fractions.

Including the terminal cysteine and phenylalanine, the CDR3 comprises 18 residues. Just the 54-base CDR3 DNA is kept, in frame starting at base 1. For CDR1 and CDR2, the germline V gene lists SGDLS and YYNGEE. V is cut by 0 bases and J by 0 bases, and the space between the germline ends is 15 bases. Cells were frozen in aliquots of 400,000 to 600,000 in DMSO/FBS in liquid nitrogen, and a single aliquot from each fraction was used for sequencing. All 30 or so patients in the study underwent endoscopy and small intestinal biopsy. Lamina propria cells were released by collagenase digestion of the biopsy tissue left over after intraepithelial cell isolation. Genomic DNA was extracted from frozen unsorted cell fractions using the Qiagen DNeasy blood extraction kit. Library generation was performed with the immunoSEQ multiplex PCR assay. The TR loci underwent multiplexed PCR amplification, with J gene segments targeted by reverse primers and V gene segments targeted by forward primers. The amplified CDR3 regions were sequenced using the Illumina HiSeq System. Concerning the study's data processing: To strip out PCR and sequencing errors and collapse the data into unique sequences, a nearest-neighbour algorithm merged closely related reads. Repertoires were summarised by clonality and by T cell density, defined as TR molecules per amount of genomic DNA input. Public TRs were defined as CDR3 amino acid sequences in at least 80% of unsorted samples, then tested for differential abundance between coeliac and control samples. Every lamina propria sample was checked against a list of 200 to 250 published gliadin-specific TRB sequences. Kruskal-Wallis tests followed by Dunn post-tests were used to test for differences in clonality and density between disease groups. The source is immuneACCESS, and TCRdb retained only in-frame sequences with V and J called. Part of the clones is not carried over; for the studies checked, unresolved V genes explain less than half of this, and the remainder is unexplained. V, J and clone size reflect that table, while D and trimming were determined from the DNA. For this sample there are about 9,400 clones; over 60% appear just once. 20% to 25% of the sample lies in the top ten.

Of note for this clone: The antigen it binds to is not known. No much larger clone is present one base from it, and per-base qualities are unavailable.

The TCR was taken from a woman in her sixties or seventies with celiac disease. This sequence uses TRBV9 and TRBJ1-4; a tentative D match to TRBD1 spans 5 bases. Sample: lamina propria lymphocytes from the gut. The cell subset or site label here, explained by the study, means: lamina propria cell (LPC) fraction of small intestinal biopsy. The CDR3 region has the sequence CASSVDRHPDATNEKLFF. The DNA reads TGTGCCAGCAGCGTAGACAGGCACCCTGACGCAACTAATGAAAAACTGTTTTTT.